These 9 T cell receptor beta chains were all obtained from the same sample, sequenced in a study of blood T cell repertoires in COVID-19. TCRdb keeps only in-frame clones here, not all; method: immunoSEQ multiplex PCR. The sample has 75,000 to 95,000 clones; 55% to 80% are singletons. Specimen: peripheral blood. The receptors come from a woman aged 55-70 years in a cohort sampled during active or convalescent COVID-19.

The table lists this clone with a few counts. The J gene is TRBJ2-1, the V gene TRBV11-2, with 7 bases matching TRBD2. CDR3 size: 17 residues. Losses at the gene ends were 4 bases for V and 5 bases for J; bases not matched to a gene: 14. CDR1 and CDR2 from the germline V gene are SGHAT and FQNNGV. Here the CDR3 reads CASSSEVGGGFNNEQFF. Written as DNA, the CDR3 is TGTGCCAGCAGCTCCGAGGTTGGCGGGGGTTTCAACAATGAGCAGTTCTTC. Filled out from reference TRBV11-2 and TRBJ2-1, the complete variable domain reads EAGVAQSPRYKIIEKRQSVAFWCNPISGHATLYWYQQILGQGPKLLIQFQNNGVVDDSQLPKDRFSAERLKGVDSTLKIQPAKLEDSAVYLCASSSEVGGGFNNEQFFGPGTRLTVL.

The chain uses TRBV2 and TRBJ2-1; D might be TRBD1 (6 bases). The CDR3 runs 14 residues. The germline gives CDR1 SNHLY, CDR2 FYNNEI. The germline V and J ends were trimmed by 4 bases and 7 bases, with 14 bases remaining between them. CDR3 sequence: CASSGRNRENEQFF. The CDR3 nucleotides are TGTGCCAGCAGTGGAAGGAACAGGGAAAATGAGCAGTTCTTC. Full variable domain (rest looked up from reference TRBV2 and TRBJ2-1): EPEVTQTPSHQVTQMGQEVILRCVPISNHLYFYWYRQILGQKVEFLVSFYNNEISEKSEIFDDQFSVERPDGSNFTLKIRSTKLEDSAMYFCASSGRNRENEQFFGPGTRLTVL.

This clone came up many times. This chain links TRBV18 with TRBJ2-5, with 8 bases lining up with TRBD1. CDR3 size: 14 residues. V was pared by 1 base and J by 4 bases, with 2 bases of the junction left unmatched. Germline loops: CDR1 KGHSH, CDR2 LQKENI. The DNA for the CDR3 is TGTGCCAGCTCACCACAACAGGGGGTAGAGACCCAGTACTTC. It is translated as CASSPQQGVETQYF.

The rearrangement uses TRBV9 and TRBJ2-1; TRBD1 aligns across 9 bases. Trimming took 2 bases from V and 5 from J; bases not matched to a gene: 2. Germline CDR1 and CDR2: SGDLS and YYNGEE. This CDR3 has 14 residues. CDR3 in amino acids: CASSVDRGDNEQFF. DNA of the CDR3: TGTGCCAGCAGCGTCGACAGGGGGGACAATGAGCAGTTCTTC.

This clone occurred a few times. The V gene is TRBV5-4, the J gene TRBJ1-6, with a tentative D call TRBD1 (5 bases). The CDR3 sequence is 13 residues long. V gave up 2 bases and J gave up 14 bases, with 14 bases separating them. Germline values: CDR1 SGHNT, CDR2 YYREEE (reference sequence). For the CDR3, the DNA is TGTGCCAGCAGCTTACGGACAAGCCCGTCCCTCCACTTT. It encodes CASSLRTSPSLHF.

The chain carries TRBV7-9 and TRBJ2-7, with D possibly matching TRBD1 (5 bases). Germline assignment: CDR1 SEHNR and CDR2 FQNEAQ (reference sequence). The CDR3 has 15 amino acids. Trimming removed 0 bases at V and 2 bases at J, with 11 bases between. CDR3 in DNA: TGTGCCAGCAGCTTAGCGTCCCAGGGCGCCTACGAGCAGTACTTC. Encoded protein: CASSLASQGAYEQYF. The variable domain in full, completed from reference TRBV7-9 and TRBJ2-7, reads DTGVSQNPRHKITKRGQNVTFRCDPISEHNRLYWYRQTLGQGPEFLTYFQNEAQLEKSRLLSDRFSAERPKGSFSTLEIQRTEQGDSAMYLCASSLASQGAYEQYFGPGTRLTVT.

This clone was seen a single time. The chain links TRBV11-2 to TRBJ2-1; 9 bases line up with TRBD1. The germline gives CDR1 SGHAT, CDR2 FQNNGV. This CDR3 has 15 amino acids. V lost 4 bases, J lost 5 bases, and 6 bases stayed unmatched. DNA for the CDR3: TGTGCCAGCAGCTCCACCGGGACAGGGAACAATGAGCAGTTCTTC. Its translation is CASSSTGTGNNEQFF.

The genes are TRBV10-2 and TRBJ1-3; D ambiguous. CDR3 length equals 14 residues. Trimming cost V 4 bases and J 2 bases, with 9 bases left between them. Germline values: CDR1 WSHSY, CDR2 SAAADI. The CDR3 DNA sequence: TGCGCCAGCAGTGTACAGTTGCCTGGAAACACCATATATTTT. As protein: CASSVQLPGNTIYF.

The chain recombines TRBV4-1 with TRBJ1-5; D is unresolved. Trimming stripped 1 base from V and 1 base from J, with 5 bases between. Germline values: CDR1 MGHRA, CDR2 YSYEKL. The CDR3 is 14 residues long. In nucleotides, the CDR3 is TGCGCCAGCAGCCAAGGAGGAAGCAATCAGCCCCAGCATTTT. Translation: CASSQGGSNQPQHF.